This entry concerns a single TCR beta chain. The antigen is unknown. This CDR3 region has 13 residues. V lost 6 bases and J lost 8, with 14 bases in between. CDR1 is KGHSH, CDR2 LQKENI, per germline. This entry comes from a study of T cell responses to AZD1222 COVID-19 vaccine. General study results and limits: Recipients of two AZD1222 doses showed rising Spike-specific TCR breadth and depth.

Using immunoSEQ multiplex PCR, the repertoire was profiled, and TCRdb retains in-frame clones only, with some absent. The table records 95,000 to 100,000 clones, roughly 90% of them present only once. The rearrangement joins TRBV18 to TRBJ1-5; the D is unclear. The specimen comprised peripheral blood, sampled on day 0 of AZD1222 vaccination. This clonotype was obtained from an adult in good health. The CDR3 protein is CASSLGSLEPQHF. The CDR3 bases are TGTGCCAGCTCTCTCGGGTCCCTCGAGCCCCAGCATTTT.